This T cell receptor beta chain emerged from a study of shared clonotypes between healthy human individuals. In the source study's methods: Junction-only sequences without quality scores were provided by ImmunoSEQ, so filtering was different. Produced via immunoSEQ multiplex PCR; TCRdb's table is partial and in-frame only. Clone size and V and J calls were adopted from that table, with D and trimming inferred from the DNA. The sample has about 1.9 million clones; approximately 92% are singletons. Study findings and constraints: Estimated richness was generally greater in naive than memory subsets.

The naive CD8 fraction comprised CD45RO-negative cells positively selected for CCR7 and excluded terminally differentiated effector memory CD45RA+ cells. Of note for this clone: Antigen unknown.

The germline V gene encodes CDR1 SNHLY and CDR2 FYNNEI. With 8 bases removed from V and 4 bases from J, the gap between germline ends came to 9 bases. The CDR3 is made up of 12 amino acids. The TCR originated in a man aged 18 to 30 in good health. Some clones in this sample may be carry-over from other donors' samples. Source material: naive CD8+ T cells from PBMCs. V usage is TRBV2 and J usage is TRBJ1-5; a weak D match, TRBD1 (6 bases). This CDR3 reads CASGTKNQPQHF. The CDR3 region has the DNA TGTGCCAGCGGGACAAAAAATCAGCCCCAGCATTTT.